This T cell receptor beta chain was sequenced during a study of CD8 T cells in Susac syndrome. Roughly 0.45 to 1 ug RNA was reverse transcribed with random hexamers. MiXCR was run by TCRdb on the immunoSEQ multiplex PCR reads, yielding one entry per CDR3 protein. Of more than 150,000 distinct CDR3 sequences in the sample, approximately 95% were seen once. With 0 bases removed from V and 1 base from J, the gap between germline ends came to 6 bases. Germline V CDR1 and CDR2: LNHNV, YYDKDF (reference sequence). The CDR3 sequence is 14 residues long. The source material was CD8+ T cells from PBMCs. This rearrangement joins TRBV15 to TRBJ1-1; D gene uncertain. The clonotype originates from a human donor with Susac syndrome. The CDR3 loop reads CATSRDLGNTEAFF. The CDR3 nucleotides are TGTGCCACCAGCAGAGATCTAGGGAACACTGAAGCTTTCTTT.